Following are 22 T cell receptor beta chains from one sample sequenced in a study of beta chain features in type 1 diabetes. Reverse transcribing all isolated RNA meant expressed TCRB transcripts were sequenced. Data came from immunoSEQ multiplex PCR; TCRdb stores just in-frame clones and leaves some out. The table records more than 120,000 clones, under 11% of them present only once. Sequencing used naive CD4+ T cells from blood. The receptors were sampled from a man aged 18 to 35 in good health.

The rearrangement joins TRBV19 to TRBJ1-5, with 10 nucleotides matching TRBD1. Germline CDR1 is LNHDA and CDR2 is SQIVND (reference sequence). Trimming took 6 bases from V and 3 from J; bases not matched to a gene: 8. This CDR3 has 16 amino acids. The chain's CDR3 is CASRTGTGEYNQPQHF. DNA for the CDR3: TGTGCCAGTAGGACTGGGACAGGGGAATACAATCAGCCCCAGCATTTT.

This clone was observed a few times. This chain connects TRBV5-4 to TRBJ2-4; 12 bases align to TRBD2. The CDR3 length is 16 residues. The V gene end was trimmed by 0 bases and the J gene end by 8 bases; junction bases not matched to a gene: 6. Per the germline V gene, CDR1 is SGHNT and CDR2 is YYREEE (reference sequence). The CDR3 sequence: CASSLASGGGLDIQYF. The CDR3 bases are TGTGCCAGCAGCTTGGCTAGCGGGGGGGGATTGGACATTCAGTACTTC.

The rearrangement links TRBV7-3 to TRBJ2-1; D remains unclear. CDR1 is SGHTA and CDR2 is FQGTGA in the germline V gene. Trimming pared 0 bases from V and 4 bases from J, leaving 13 bases between. This CDR3 spans 16 amino acids. CDR3 in amino acids: CASSLTGSHPYNEQFF. The CDR3 nucleotides are TGTGCCAGCAGCTTAACGGGTAGCCACCCGTACAATGAGCAGTTCTTC.

The gene calls are TRBV4-2 and TRBJ2-5; D gene ambiguous. CDR1 is LGHNA and CDR2 is YNFKEQ in the germline V gene. V lost 5 bases and J lost 2, with 12 bases in between. CDR3 length equals 14 residues. The CDR3 protein is CASSLSRTQETQYF. In DNA, the CDR3 is TGTGCCAGCAGCTTATCGCGTACTCAAGAGACCCAGTACTTC.

This chain uses TRBV5-1 with TRBJ2-7, with a weak D call TRBD2 (5 bases). The CDR3 covers 14 residues. The germline V and J ends were trimmed by 3 bases and 2 bases, with 12 bases remaining between them. Germline CDR1 SGHRS, CDR2 YFSETQ. The CDR3 protein is CASSWTPVTYEQYF. Here the CDR3 DNA reads TGCGCCAGCAGCTGGACTCCTGTTACCTACGAGCAGTACTTC.

This chain joins TRBV9 and TRBJ1-4; D possibly corresponds to TRBD1 (6 bases). Germline CDR1 is SGDLS and CDR2 is YYNGEE. V dropped 3 bases and J dropped 5 bases, with 14 bases sitting between them. This CDR3 region has 15 residues. As DNA, the CDR3 is TGTGCCAGCAGCGCCACAGGACAGATAAATGAAAAACTGTTTTTT. Its protein product is CASSATGQINEKLFF.

V usage is TRBV11-1 and J usage is TRBJ2-7; D may be TRBD1 (6 bases). The CDR3 contains 13 residues. Germline V gene data show CDR1 as SGHAT and CDR2 as FQDESV (reference sequence). The ends were cut back, 5 bases at V and 6 bases at J, with 14 bases in the middle. The CDR3 nucleotides read TGTGCCAGCAGCGGGGTGGACAGTCGCGAGCAGTACTTC. Translated: CASSGVDSREQYF.

This clone was detected a few times. This chain uses TRBV6-5 with TRBJ2-7, with D possibly matching TRBD1 (6 bases). CDR1 and CDR2 from the germline V gene are MNHEY and SVGAGI. V was clipped by 0 bases and J by 2 bases, with 11 bases between them. The CDR3 totals 15 residues. In DNA, the CDR3 is TGTGCCAGCAGTTACTCGAAGGGGGAGACCTACGAGCAGTACTTC. Protein sequence: CASSYSKGETYEQYF.

This chain links TRBV14 with TRBJ1-5, with D perhaps TRBD1 (6 bases). Germline CDR1 is SGHDN and CDR2 is FVKESK. There are 17 residues in the CDR3. The ends were cut back, 2 bases at V and 2 bases at J, with 16 bases in the middle. In DNA, the CDR3 is TGTGCCAGCAGCCAACGCCCCCAGGGGACGGGCAATCAGCCCCAGCATTTT. Protein: CASSQRPQGTGNQPQHF.

This clone was recorded a few times. The chain carries TRBV6-6 and TRBJ2-1; TRBD2 might be the D (7 bases). V was trimmed by 2 bases and J by 7 bases, leaving 15 bases between them. The CDR3 consists of 15 residues. The germline V gene has CDR1 MNHNY and CDR2 SVGAGI (reference sequence). CDR3 nucleotide sequence: TGTGCCAGCAGTTACCGCTGGGGGGGGCAGAATGAGCAGTTCTTC. The encoded protein is CASSYRWGGQNEQFF.

This clone was counted a few times. The V call is TRBV30, the J call TRBJ1-4; 8 nucleotides line up with TRBD1. The CDR3 is 15 amino acids. CDR1 is GTSNPN and CDR2 is SVGIG in the germline V gene (reference sequence). Unmatched junction bases numbered 10, after V lost 5 bases and J lost 5 bases. In DNA form, the CDR3 reads TGTGCCTGGGGCCATCGGACAGGGCGGAATGAAAAACTGTTTTTT. Translating it yields CAWGHRTGRNEKLFF. Full variable domain (rest looked up from reference TRBV30 and TRBJ1-4): SQTIHQWPATLVQPVGSPLSLECTVEGTSNPNLYWYRQAAGRGLQLLFYSVGIGQISSEVPQNLSASRPQDRQFILSSKKLLLSDSGFYLCAWGHRTGRNEKLFFGSGTQLSVL.

There are a few counts of this clone. CDR3 residues: CASSQDLTRFNTGELFF. CDR3 bases: TGCGCCAGCAGCCAAGATCTGACCAGGTTCAACACCGGGGAGCTGTTTTTT. This chain uses TRBV4-3 with TRBJ2-2; D gene ambiguous. The ends were cut back, 0 bases at V and 2 bases at J, with 13 bases in the middle. CDR1 and CDR2 from the germline V gene are LGHNA and YSLEER. This CDR3 is built from 17 residues.

This clone was found a few times. The J gene is TRBJ2-1, the V gene TRBV5-4; tentative D call: TRBD2 (7 bases). The germline gives CDR1 SGHNT, CDR2 YYREEE (reference sequence). The V end was cut by 0 bases, the J end by 4 bases, with 11 bases between. The CDR3 loop spans 15 amino acids. For the CDR3, the DNA is TGTGCCAGCAGCTTGGTCGGGGGGCAATACAATGAGCAGTTCTTC. Its translation is CASSLVGGQYNEQFF.

The V gene is TRBV28, the J gene TRBJ1-4, with D perhaps matching TRBD1 (6 bases). The J call may be incorrect, as the DNA end agrees better with TRBJ2-2. Germline CDR1 and CDR2: MDHEN and SYDVKM. The CDR3 totals 13 residues. The CDR3: CASSFTGTKELFF. CDR3 nucleotide sequence: TGTGCCAGCAGTTTCACAGGGACGAAGGAGCTGTTTTTT.

V is TRBV2 and J is TRBJ2-1; possible D gene TRBD1, 6 bases. The CDR3 is 12 residues long. Trimming cost V 8 bases and J 9 bases, with 14 bases left between them. Looked up from germline, CDR1 is SNHLY and CDR2 is FYNNEI. The CDR3: CASCAGAAEQFF. In nucleotides, the CDR3 is TGTGCCAGCTGTGCAGGGGCGGCTGAGCAGTTCTTC.

This rearrangement joins TRBV5-1 to TRBJ2-5; 8 positions agree with TRBD2. Germline V gene lookup returns CDR1 SGHRS and CDR2 YFSETQ. There are 16 residues in the CDR3. The V and J ends lost 4 bases and 1 base, in that order; junction bases with no gene match: 9. The CDR3 loop is CASSLGRGAVQETQYF. CDR3 nucleotide sequence: TGCGCCAGCAGCCTGGGGCGGGGGGCCGTCCAAGAGACCCAGTACTTC.

This clone has just a few counts. The chain couples TRBV4-3 to TRBJ2-1; unclear D gene. There are 16 residues in the CDR3. Trimming cost V 1 base and J 7 bases, with 17 bases left between them. Germline V lookup: CDR1 LGHNA, CDR2 YSLEER. The CDR3 spells CASSQGGGVGLNEQFF. The CDR3 coding sequence is TGCGCCAGCAGCCAAGGAGGTGGCGTCGGCTTAAATGAGCAGTTCTTC.

There are a few counts of this clone. The CDR3 DNA reads as TGTGCCAGCAACCCGGGACAGGGGGTATATTCATCTGGGGCCAACGTCCTGACTTTC. Translation: CASNPGQGVYSSGANVLTF. The chain recombines TRBV2 with TRBJ2-6, with 11 nucleotides matching TRBD1. Germline V gene sequence: CDR1 SNHLY, CDR2 FYNNEI. This CDR3 region has 19 residues. The V segment lost 7 bases and the J segment 1 base; nucleotides outside the gene matches: 12. Filled out from reference TRBV2 and TRBJ2-6, the complete variable domain reads EPEVTQTPSHQVTQMGQEVILRCVPISNHLYFYWYRQILGQKVEFLVSFYNNEISEKSEIFDDQFSVERPDGSNFTLKIRSTKLEDSAMYFCASNPGQGVYSSGANVLTFGAGSRLTVL.

This clone was counted a few times. This sequence joins TRBV7-9 and TRBJ1-4, with unresolved D. CDR3 length equals 16 residues. Trimming removed 4 bases at V and 0 bases at J, with 12 bases between. Germline V gene data show CDR1 as SEHNR and CDR2 as FQNEAQ (reference sequence). CDR3 bases: TGTGCCAGCAGCTCTAGTCAGCTCGCAACTAATGAAAAACTGTTTTTT. This sequence encodes CASSSSQLATNEKLFF.

This clone has more than one count but fewer than ten. The gene calls are TRBV7-2 and TRBJ1-4; possible D gene TRBD1, 5 bases. The ends were cut back, 6 bases at V and 5 bases at J, with 13 bases in the middle. The CDR3 is 14 amino acids. Germline V gene lookup returns CDR1 SGHTA and CDR2 FQGNSA. The DNA for the CDR3 is TGTGCCAGCAGGGAGGGGACTCTCAATGAAAAACTGTTTTTT. It translates to CASREGTLNEKLFF. Complete variable domain (other parts from reference TRBV7-2 and TRBJ1-4): GAGVSQSPSNKVTEKGKDVELRCDPISGHTALYWYRQSLGQGLEFLIYFQGNSAPDKSGLPSDRFSAERTGGSVSTLTIQRTQQEDSAVYLCASREGTLNEKLFFGSGTQLSVL.

This clone showed up many times. J is TRBJ2-1 and V is TRBV30, with 12 bases fitting TRBD2. The V gene end was trimmed by 1 base and the J gene end by 5 bases; junction bases not matched to a gene: 3. CDR3 length equals 15 residues. CDR1 is GTSNPN, CDR2 SVGIG, per germline (reference sequence). The CDR3 loop is CAWSELAGGNNEQFF. DNA for the CDR3: TGTGCCTGGAGTGAACTAGCGGGGGGAAACAATGAGCAGTTCTTC.

This clone turned up a few times. The rearrangement uses TRBV19 and TRBJ1-2, with 10 bases matching TRBD1. From germline, CDR1 is LNHDA and CDR2 SQIVND (reference sequence). There are 14 residues in the CDR3. V was pared by 5 bases and J by 4 bases, with 4 bases of the junction left unmatched. The CDR3 reads CASSAGQGFYGYTF. DNA of the CDR3: TGTGCCAGTAGTGCGGGACAGGGGTTCTATGGCTACACCTTC.